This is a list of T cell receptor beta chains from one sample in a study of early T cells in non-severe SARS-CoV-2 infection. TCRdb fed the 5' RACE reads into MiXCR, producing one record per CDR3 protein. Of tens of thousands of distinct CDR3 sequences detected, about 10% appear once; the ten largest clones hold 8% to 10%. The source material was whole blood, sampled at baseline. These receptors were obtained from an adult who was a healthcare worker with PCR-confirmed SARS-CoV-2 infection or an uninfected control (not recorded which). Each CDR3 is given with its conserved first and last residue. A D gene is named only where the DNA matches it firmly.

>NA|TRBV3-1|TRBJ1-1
CASSQGTDLTEAFF
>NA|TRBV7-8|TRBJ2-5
CASSLGRVQQETQYF
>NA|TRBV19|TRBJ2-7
CASSISPTASSYEQYF
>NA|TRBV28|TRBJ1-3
CASSFPRGWANGNTIYF
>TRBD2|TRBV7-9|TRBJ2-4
CASSPGQGGINIQYF
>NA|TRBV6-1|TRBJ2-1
CASLRARNWAVERVEQFF
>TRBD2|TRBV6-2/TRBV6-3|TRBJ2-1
CASTREGEQFF
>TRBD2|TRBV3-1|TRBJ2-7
CASSPDWRERYEQYF
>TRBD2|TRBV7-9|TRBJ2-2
CASSLVAGVTPGELFF
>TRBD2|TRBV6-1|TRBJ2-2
CASSPLAGGNTGELFF
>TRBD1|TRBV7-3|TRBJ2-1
CASSSRTGGTNEQFF
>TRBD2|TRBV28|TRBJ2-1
CASSLSPGLAGNEQFF
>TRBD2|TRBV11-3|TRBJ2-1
CASSLEGTSVEQFF
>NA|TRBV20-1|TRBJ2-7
CSARDQRQTSTSYEQYF
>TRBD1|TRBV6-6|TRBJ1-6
CASSYGSRQGRGAYNSPLHF
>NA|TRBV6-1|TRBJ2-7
CASSEEIKSSYEQYF
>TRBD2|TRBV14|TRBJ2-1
CASSLIGTSGRNEQFF
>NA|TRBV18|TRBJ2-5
CASSPPMGQETQYF
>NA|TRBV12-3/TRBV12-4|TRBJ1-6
CASSLNDANSPLHF
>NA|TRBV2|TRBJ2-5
CASSLEESQYF
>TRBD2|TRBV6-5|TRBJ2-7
CASSYASGAGGQYF
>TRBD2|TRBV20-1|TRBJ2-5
CSASGGRETQYF
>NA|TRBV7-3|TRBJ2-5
CASSSQGGETQYF
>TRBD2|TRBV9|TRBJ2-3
CASSGDSGGPTDTQYF
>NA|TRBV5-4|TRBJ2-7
CASSFPSPAPAEQYF
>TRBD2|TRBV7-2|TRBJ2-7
CASSLGLAGGNYEQYF